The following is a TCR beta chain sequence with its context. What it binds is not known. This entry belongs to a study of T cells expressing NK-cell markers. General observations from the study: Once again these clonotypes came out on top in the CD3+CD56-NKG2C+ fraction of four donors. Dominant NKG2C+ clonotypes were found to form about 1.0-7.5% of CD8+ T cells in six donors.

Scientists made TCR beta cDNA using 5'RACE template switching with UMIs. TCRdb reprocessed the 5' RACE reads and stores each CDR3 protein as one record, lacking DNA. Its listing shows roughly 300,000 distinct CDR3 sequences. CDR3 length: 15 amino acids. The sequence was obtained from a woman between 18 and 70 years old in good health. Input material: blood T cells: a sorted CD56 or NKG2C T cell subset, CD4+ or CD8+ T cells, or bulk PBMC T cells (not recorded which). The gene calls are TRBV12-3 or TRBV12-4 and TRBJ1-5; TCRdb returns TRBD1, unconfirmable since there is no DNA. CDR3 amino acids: CASSLRGNSNQPQHF.